This T cell receptor beta chain was documented in a study of blood T cell repertoires in COVID-19. Study-level background: Material from acute and convalescent COVID-19 was sourced from the United States, Italy and Spain. PBMCs, B-cell-depleted T cells, or T cells provided the cDNA or gDNA that made up the material.

Study processing details: Quantification of nucleated cells was approximated via reference gene primer amplification. Clones were read by immunoSEQ multiplex PCR, and TCRdb kept only the in-frame ones, dropping some. The DNA gave D and trimming, while V, J and clone size come from that table. The table has some 160,000 clones, around four fifths seen once. Germline-derived CDR1 and CDR2 are SGHRS and YFSETQ. V gave up 5 bases and J gave up 8 bases, with 16 bases separating them. The CDR3 loop spans 13 amino acids. The receptor comes from a man aged 70-80 years with active or convalescent COVID-19. V and J are TRBV5-1 and TRBJ1-2; unclear D gene. The specimen was peripheral blood. The CDR3 loop is CASSRVPAGGYTF. The CDR3 coding sequence is TGCGCCAGCAGTAGAGTACCCGCGGGGGGCTACACCTTC.